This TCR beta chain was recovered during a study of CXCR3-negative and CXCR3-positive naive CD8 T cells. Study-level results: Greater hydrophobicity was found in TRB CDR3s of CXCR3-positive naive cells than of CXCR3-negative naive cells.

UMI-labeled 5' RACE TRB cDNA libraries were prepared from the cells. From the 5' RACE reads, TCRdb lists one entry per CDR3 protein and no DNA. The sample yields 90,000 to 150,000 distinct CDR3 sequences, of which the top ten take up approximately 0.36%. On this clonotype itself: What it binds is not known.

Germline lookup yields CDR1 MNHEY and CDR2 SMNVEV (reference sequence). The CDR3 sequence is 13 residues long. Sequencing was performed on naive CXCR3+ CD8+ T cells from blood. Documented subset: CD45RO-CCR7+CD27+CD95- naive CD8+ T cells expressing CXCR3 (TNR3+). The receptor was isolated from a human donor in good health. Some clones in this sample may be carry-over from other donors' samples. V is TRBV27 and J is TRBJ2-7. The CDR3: CASSLGVRNEQYF.